The clone carrying this TCR beta chain was observed at least ten times. Its antigen is still unknown. The data stem from a study of regulatory T cells in long-lasting Graves disease. Study-level points and caveats: Lower TCR diversity characterized persistent Graves' patients relative to newly diagnosed patients.

From germline, CDR1 is DFQATT and CDR2 SNEGSKA (reference sequence). CDR3 length: 16 residues. V gave up 6 bases and J gave up 6 bases; unmatched junction bases: 15. Arm-PCR of CDR3 regions and iRepertoire HTBI primers were the basis on which TCR beta libraries were built. From the multiplex PCR reads, TCRdb called clonotypes with MiXCR, one entry per CDR3 protein. The sample yields under 450,000 distinct CDR3 sequences, approximately 10% seen once. Specified time point: newly diagnosed GD, antithyroid drugs for less than 3 months. With RNA extracted from PBMCs as input, the TCR library was made. Investigators report Graves' disease was diagnosed under American Thyroid Association guidelines. These data are also associated with another study on T cells in Graves' hyperthyroidism and ophthalmopathy. From that study: HTBI primers were employed in a first-round RT-PCR of the TCR CDR3. Blood samples included most of the expanded thyroid clonotypes exceeding 0.001.

The chain links TRBV20-1 to TRBJ1-2, with 11 bases fitting TRBD1. The specimen was peripheral blood mononuclear cells (PBMCs), collected at new diagnosis, from a patient treated with antithyroid drugs. The clonotype originates from a woman younger than 30 with Graves disease. This CDR3 reads CSARRFRDRGRDGYTF. For the CDR3, the DNA is TGCAGTGCAAGAAGGTTCCGGGACAGGGGGAGAGATGGCTACACCTTC.